The clone carrying this T cell receptor (beta chain) was observed a handful of times. The antigen is undetermined. Repertoires were generated with immunoSEQ multiplex PCR, while TCRdb's copy carries only in-frame clones and drops some. The sample has tens of thousands of clones; around 69% are singletons. Viral peptide pools were used in the ViraFEST assay to expand antigen-specific CD4+ T cells, and sequencing came afterward. With 9 to 11 days of culture completed, CD4+ T cells were isolated. Prior SARS-CoV-2 infection was absent in the vaccine recipients, as shown by negative nucleocapsid antibodies. The data stem from a study of vaccination effects on CD4 cells after COVID-19. The CDR3 runs to 16 residues. Germline CDR1 reads SGHRS; CDR2 reads YFSETQ. Trimming removed 4 bases from V and 0 bases from J, with 14 bases in between.

This TCR came from a human donor who received a COVID-19 vaccine. The chain links TRBV5-1 to TRBJ1-3, with TRBD1 as a possible D gene (6 bases). The sample consisted of CD4+ T cells from PBMCs cultured with HCoV-NL63 spike peptides, taken before COVID-19 vaccination. CDR3 sequence reads: CASSPDRTDSGNTIYF. For the CDR3, the DNA is TGCGCCAGCAGCCCCGACCGGACAGACTCTGGAAACACCATATATTTT.